Reported below is one T cell receptor (beta chain). This CDR3 contains 16 residues. Germline lookup yields CDR1 LGHNA and CDR2 YNFKEQ. The germline V and J ends were trimmed by 0 bases and 1 base, with 11 bases remaining between them. This record belongs to a study of T cells in Graves' hyperthyroidism and ophthalmopathy. Amplification yielded TCR beta CDR3 regions, with RNA transcripts as the source. HTBI primers drove first-round RT-PCR of the TCR CDR3. Using its own MiXCR run on the multiplex PCR reads, TCRdb lists one record per CDR3 protein. This table has 370,000 or so distinct CDR3 sequences, about 15% appearing once.

The TCR was taken from a young woman with Graves' hyperthyroidism that later progressed to Graves' ophthalmopathy. Sequenced input: blood. The rearrangement joins TRBV4-2 to TRBJ2-3; no clear D gene. For the CDR3, the DNA is TGTGCCAGCAGCCAAGACTACCAGCGCCGCACAGATACGCAGTATTTT. Translation gives CASSQDYQRRTDTQYF.